This T cell receptor beta chain derives from a study of beta chain features in type 1 diabetes. Study conclusions and caveats: There was a moderate but significant shortening of TCRB CDR3s in all four CD4+ subsets of Type 1 diabetes patients. Short templates might get an advantage during PCR, and this would be equal in patients and controls.

This clone has just a few counts. The antigen remains undetermined. The CDR3 contains 14 residues. The germline V gene has CDR1 KGHSH and CDR2 LQKENI. The V segment lost 4 bases and the J segment 2 bases; nucleotides outside the gene matches: 3. Since all of the isolated RNA was reverse transcribed, expressed TCRB transcripts were what got sequenced. Repertoires were generated with immunoSEQ multiplex PCR, while TCRdb's copy carries only in-frame clones and drops some. Among some 410,000 clones listed, approximately 10% were seen once. The gene calls are TRBV18 and TRBJ2-5, with TRBD1 matching over 8 bases. The sequenced material came from naive CD4+ T cells from blood. The receptor was isolated from a young woman in good health. The CDR3 is CASSLGTGQETQYF. In nucleotides, the CDR3 is TGTGCCAGCTCACTCGGGACAGGTCAAGAGACCCAGTACTTC.